One and the same sample provided the 2 T cell receptor beta chains below, sequenced in a study of early T cells in non-severe SARS-CoV-2 infection. TCRdb passed the 5' RACE reads through MiXCR, listing each CDR3 protein once. The data show some 53,000 distinct CDR3 sequences, with 6.5% to 9% seen just once and 9.4% held by the top ten. The sample comprised whole blood. These receptors were collected from an adult who was a healthcare worker with PCR-confirmed SARS-CoV-2 infection or an uninfected control (not recorded which).

This clonotype was seen repeatedly, ten times or more. V gene TRBV2 combines with J gene TRBJ2-3; 7 nucleotides line up with TRBD2. Per the germline V gene, CDR1 is SNHLY and CDR2 is FYNNEI. V lost 4 bases and J lost 7; bases outside the gene matches: 8. The CDR3 is 14 amino acids. Here the CDR3 DNA reads TGTGCCAGCAGTGGAGGGCGGGAGTTATATACGCAGTATTTT. This gives the protein CASSGGRELYTQYF. Variable domain in full (rest from reference TRBV2 and TRBJ2-3): EPEVTQTPSHQVTQMGQEVILRCVPISNHLYFYWYRQILGQKVEFLVSFYNNEISEKSEIFDDQFSVERPDGSNFTLKIRSTKLEDSAMYFCASSGGRELYTQYFGPGTRLTVL.

The chain carries TRBV28 and TRBJ2-5; 8 bases are a match to TRBD1. Germline V gene data show CDR1 as MDHEN and CDR2 as SYDVKM. The CDR3 runs 16 residues. With V trimmed by 3 bases and J by 1 base, 7 bases remained unmatched. CDR3 sequence: CASSFSDREFQETQYF. Written as DNA, the CDR3 is TGTGCCAGCAGTTTTTCGGACAGGGAATTCCAAGAGACCCAGTACTTC.